Reported below is one TCR beta chain. The entry originates in a study of blood T cell repertoires in COVID-19. Authors' processing steps: Reference gene primer amplification in the assay estimated nucleated cell counts. TCRdb keeps only in-frame clones here, not all; method: immunoSEQ multiplex PCR. V and J calls and clone size are given by that table; D and trimming were obtained from the DNA. In the table there are about 170,000 clones, less than 85% of which are singletons. The germline V gene encodes CDR1 DFQATT and CDR2 SNEGSKA (reference sequence). This CDR3 comprises 10 residues. V lost 7 bases and J lost 2, with 5 bases in between. Everyone who took part was 18 to 89 years old, and they came from roughly 25 US areas. Assignment of participants to cohorts was predicated upon participant-reported clinical history. Recovered participants had two consecutive negative NP/OP PCR tests, healthcare professional clearance, or symptom resolution.

Sequenced material: PBMCs or T cells enriched from blood (not recorded which). The chain carries TRBV20-1 and TRBJ2-5; D perhaps matches TRBD2 (5 bases). The clonotype originates from a man aged 50-60 years who had recovered from COVID-19. The CDR3 DNA sequence: TGCAGTGGAGGGCAAGAGACCCAGTACTTC. It encodes CSGGQETQYF.